Listed below are T cell receptor beta chains from one sample, sequenced in a study of blood T cell repertoires in COVID-19. Clones were read by immunoSEQ multiplex PCR, and TCRdb kept only the in-frame ones, dropping some. This table holds approximately 130,000 clones, around four fifths found once. Sequenced input: peripheral blood. The receptors were sampled from a man at least 80 years old with acute or convalescent COVID-19. Both conserved end residues are part of each CDR3. The D gene is left open where the match is weak. Clone size is stated in some rows and not others, as once, few, many or a class when expanded.

J,length,D,V,size,CDR3,DNA
TRBJ2-7,15,-,TRBV5-5,few,CASSLSTGTSYEQYF,TGTGCCAGCAGCTTATCAACAGGGACCTCCTACGAGCAGTACTTC
TRBJ2-5,13,-,TRBV7-8,many,CAVRDTLQETQYF,TGTGCTGTGAGGGACACCTTACAAGAGACCCAGTACTTC
TRBJ1-6,13,-,TRBV5-1,-,CASSPRENSPLHF,TGCGCCAGCAGTCCCCGGGAAAATTCACCCCTCCACTTT
TRBJ1-5,17,-,TRBV23-1,-,CASSQPFEGNSNQPQHF,TGCGCCAGCAGTCAACCTTTCGAGGGAAATAGCAATCAGCCCCAGCATTTT
TRBJ2-2,18,TRBD2,TRBV11-2,-,CASSSVVRRGVNTGELFF,TGTGCCAGCAGCTCGGTCGTGAGGCGGGGGGTGAACACCGGGGAGCTGTTTTTT
TRBJ2-5,16,TRBD2,TRBV11-2,-,CASSFAPGLASETQYF,TGTGCCAGCAGCTTTGCCCCAGGACTAGCGTCGGAGACCCAGTACTTC
TRBJ1-2,12,-,TRBV5-4,-,CASSAGVGGYTF,TGTGCCAGCAGCGCAGGGGTGGGTGGCTACACCTTC
TRBJ1-2,14,-,TRBV5-5,-,CASSLYGDSYGYTF,TGTGCCAGCAGCTTGTACGGGGATAGCTATGGCTACACCTTC
TRBJ2-7,16,TRBD1,TRBV14,few,CASSQEAWTGAYEQYF,TGTGCCAGCAGCCAAGAAGCCTGGACAGGGGCCTACGAGCAGTACTTC
TRBJ1-2,14,TRBD1,TRBV7-8,-,CASSPRQGNYGYTF,TGTGCCAGCAGCCCTAGACAGGGTAACTATGGCTACACCTTC
TRBJ1-6,16,-,TRBV7-8,-,CASSLASGMGNSPLHF,TGTGCCAGCAGCTTAGCATCAGGGATGGGGAATTCACCCCTCCACTTT
TRBJ1-2,15,-,TRBV6-5,-,CASSYGQRGSRGYTF,TGTGCCAGCAGTTACGGACAGAGGGGGTCGCGGGGCTACACCTTC
TRBJ2-4,14,-,TRBV14,-,CASSPLGSKNIQYF,TGTGCCAGCAGCCCCCTAGGAAGTAAAAACATTCAGTACTTC
TRBJ2-7,13,-,TRBV10-3,-,CAIRTGINYEQYF,TGTGCCATCAGGACCGGGATCAACTACGAGCAGTACTTC
TRBJ2-5,14,TRBD2,TRBV5-6,few,CASSDSGAAETQYF,TGTGCCAGCAGCGACAGCGGGGCGGCGGAGACCCAGTACTTC
TRBJ1-1,16,TRBD1,TRBV3-1/TRBV3-2,-,CASSQGPGQGIAEAFF,TGTGCCAGCAGCCAAGGGCCGGGACAGGGAATCGCTGAAGCTTTCTTT
TRBJ2-1,16,TRBD2,TRBV5-4,once,CASSPRGGGNLDEQFF,TGTGCCAGCAGCCCTCGGGGCGGGGGGAACTTAGATGAGCAGTTCTTC
TRBJ2-3,15,TRBD1,TRBV4-1,-,CASSLAGQVTDTQYF,TGCGCCAGCAGCCTCGCCGGACAGGTTACAGATACGCAGTATTTT
TRBJ1-3,15,-,TRBV30,-,CAWSKDLLSGNTIYF,TGTGCCTGGAGTAAGGACTTACTTTCCGGAAACACCATATATTTT
TRBJ1-2,14,-,TRBV5-1,few,CASSLGGENYGYTF,TGCGCCAGCAGCTTGGGGGGAGAGAACTATGGCTACACCTTC
TRBJ2-1,13,-,TRBV7-9,many,CASSYNSYNEQFF,TGTGCCAGCAGCTATAACTCCTACAATGAGCAGTTCTTC
TRBJ2-5,15,TRBD1,TRBV5-8,-,CASSPGTGGPETQYF,TGTGCCAGCAGCCCAGGGACAGGGGGCCCGGAGACCCAGTACTTC
TRBJ2-3,16,TRBD2,TRBV7-2,-,CASSLVTRGNTDTQYF,TGTGCCAGCAGCTTAGTTACGCGGGGGAACACAGATACGCAGTATTTT
TRBJ1-2,12,-,TRBV3-1/TRBV3-2,once,CASSQVLDGYTF,TGTGCCAGCAGCCAAGTTCTTGATGGCTACACCTTC
TRBJ2-1,16,TRBD2,TRBV15,-,CATSRSGGGTYNEQFF,TGTGCCACCAGCAGGAGTGGGGGGGGAACCTACAATGAGCAGTTCTTC
TRBJ2-3,15,-,TRBV2,-,CASSATPPNVGTQYF,TGTGCCAGCAGCGCGACTCCGCCCAACGTCGGTACGCAGTATTTT
TRBJ1-1,14,TRBD1,TRBV5-1,-,CASSRDRLNTEAFF,TGCGCCAGCAGCAGGGACAGGTTGAACACTGAAGCTTTCTTT
TRBJ2-3,15,-,TRBV4-3,once,CASSQDAGVPDTQYF,TGCGCCAGCAGCCAAGACGCAGGGGTCCCAGATACGCAGTATTTT
TRBJ2-1,15,TRBD1,TRBV6-1,once,CASSDEGQGRNEQFF,TGTGCCAGCAGTGATGAGGGACAGGGGAGGAATGAGCAGTTCTTC
TRBJ2-3,14,TRBD2,TRBV28,-,CASSSPGLAPREYF,TGTGCCAGCAGTTCCCCGGGACTAGCGCCTAGGGAGTATTTT
TRBJ1-2,15,TRBD1,TRBV5-1,-,CASSRDRTSDYGYTF,TGCGCCAGCAGCAGGGACAGGACCTCTGACTATGGCTACACCTTC
TRBJ2-3,14,-,TRBV15,few,CATSRGVSTDTQYF,TGTGCCACCAGCAGAGGAGTAAGCACAGATACGCAGTATTTT
TRBJ2-4,18,TRBD1,TRBV7-2,-,CASSLGARGFLAKNIQYF,TGTGCCAGCAGCTTAGGGGCCAGGGGGTTCCTAGCCAAAAACATTCAGTACTTC
TRBJ2-1,16,TRBD2,TRBV3-1/TRBV3-2,-,CASSRLTSGGAYEQFF,TGTGCCAGCAGCCGACTCACTAGCGGGGGGGCCTATGAGCAGTTCTTC
TRBJ2-4,14,-,TRBV19,once,CASSPDLAKNIQYF,TGTGCCAGTAGCCCAGATCTAGCCAAAAACATTCAGTACTTC
TRBJ1-1,11,-,TRBV20-1,-,CSARDTQITFF,TGCAGTGCTAGAGATACACAGATCACTTTCTTT
TRBJ2-3,15,-,TRBV6-6,few,CASTQQGRTPDTQYF,TGTGCCAGCACCCAACAGGGTCGGACCCCAGATACGCAGTATTTT
TRBJ2-5,13,-,TRBV19,-,CASSNGQQETQYF,TGTGCCAGTAGTAATGGGCAGCAAGAGACCCAGTACTTC
TRBJ2-2,15,-,TRBV6-5,once,CASNWQLAASGELFF,TGTGCCAGCAATTGGCAGCTAGCTGCGAGCGGGGAGCTGTTTTTT
TRBJ1-2,15,TRBD1,TRBV5-1,-,CASSLDSGQGYGYTF,TGCGCCAGCAGCTTGGACTCGGGACAGGGGTATGGCTACACCTTC
TRBJ2-5,16,TRBD1,TRBV28,few,CASSPRQGTLQETQYF,TGTGCCAGCAGCCCTAGACAGGGGACCTTACAAGAGACCCAGTACTTC
TRBJ1-1,15,-,TRBV7-2,-,CASNPRQGLNTEAFF,TGTGCCAGCAACCCCCGGCAGGGCTTGAACACTGAAGCTTTCTTT
TRBJ1-1,14,-,TRBV19,-,CASSIDRTNTEAFF,TGTGCCAGTAGTATAGATAGAACCAACACTGAAGCTTTCTTT
TRBJ2-1,15,TRBD2,TRBV10-3,-,CAISENGLAGNEQFF,TGTGCCATCAGTGAGAATGGACTAGCTGGAAATGAGCAGTTCTTC
TRBJ1-4,15,-,TRBV5-4,-,CASSPGGGGNEKLFF,TGTGCCAGCAGCCCCGGTGGAGGTGGGAATGAAAAACTGTTTTTT
TRBJ1-1,15,TRBD1,TRBV19,-,CASKTGGVLNTEAFF,TGTGCCAGTAAGACAGGGGGCGTTTTGAACACTGAAGCTTTCTTT
TRBJ1-4,16,TRBD1,TRBV19,-,CASSIGQAIAGEKLFF,TGTGCCAGTAGTATTGGACAGGCGATTGCCGGAGAAAAACTGTTTTTT
TRBJ2-2,16,-,TRBV10-3,-,CAISEPLDTNTGELFF,TGTGCCATCAGTGAGCCTCTGGACACTAACACCGGGGAGCTGTTTTTT
TRBJ2-6,16,-,TRBV5-1,-,CASSLLPNSGANVLTF,TGCGCCAGCAGCTTGTTACCTAACTCTGGGGCCAACGTCCTGACTTTC
TRBJ1-2,15,TRBD1,TRBV5-4,once,CASSPVKGQGHGYTF,TGTGCCAGCAGCCCAGTGAAGGGACAGGGGCATGGCTACACCTTC
TRBJ2-5,16,-,TRBV5-4,-,CASSQGHGGSRETQYF,TGTGCCAGCAGCCAGGGACACGGGGGGAGTCGGGAGACCCAGTACTTC
TRBJ1-2,15,TRBD1,TRBV19,few,CASSRGQGESYGYTF,TGTGCCAGTAGTAGAGGACAGGGAGAGTCCTATGGCTACACCTTC
TRBJ2-2,16,TRBD1,TRBV5-6,-,CASSGTGGLYTGELFF,TGTGCCAGCAGCGGGACAGGGGGGTTGTACACCGGGGAGCTGTTTTTT
TRBJ1-2,15,-,TRBV2,-,CASFTPRGRVGRGTF,-
TRBJ2-1,15,TRBD1,TRBV9,-,CASSAGQGAYNEQFF,TGTGCCAGCAGCGCGGGACAGGGAGCCTACAATGAGCAGTTCTTC
TRBJ2-7,12,TRBD1,TRBV5-4,-,CASSIDRGDQYF,TGTGCCAGCAGCATCGACAGGGGCGATCAGTACTTC
TRBJ2-3,15,TRBD1,TRBV12-5,-,CASGLVPGGQDTQYF,TGTGCTAGTGGTTTGGTTCCAGGGGGTCAGGATACGCAGTATTTT